Listed below are T cell receptor beta chains from one sample, sequenced in a study of T cells after yellow fever vaccination. TCRdb re-called the 5' RACE reads with MiXCR, one entry per CDR3 protein. The repertoire holds just under 600,000 distinct CDR3 sequences, with roughly 14% as singletons. Sequenced material: PBMCs, taken on the day of the yellow fever booster vaccination. The receptor source for this set is a man aged 30-40 years who received the YFV17D yellow fever vaccine. Each CDR3 is given with its conserved first and last residue. The D gene is left open where the match is weak. The size of a clone is reported for some rows only, either as once, few or many, or as a class for expanded clones.

>TRBJ2-1|TRBV29-1|-|TRBD2
TGCAGCGTTGATTTGGGACTAGCGGTTTACAATGAGCAGTTCTTC
CSVDLGLAVYNEQFF
>TRBJ2-1|TRBV5-1|few|-
TGCGCCAGCAGCTCCACTCCTCTTAAGGGGGACAATGAGCAGTTCTTC
CASSSTPLKGDNEQFF
>TRBJ2-7|TRBV7-2|-|-
TGTGCCAGCAGCCCGGGTCGACTTTACGAGCAGTACTTC
CASSPGRLYEQYF
>TRBJ2-7|TRBV29-1|few|-
TGCAGCGTTGAGATTTACCGGGACTACGAGCAGTACTTC
CSVEIYRDYEQYF
>TRBJ2-5|TRBV28|-|TRBD1
TGTGCCAGCAGTTTAACTTTGACAGGGAAAGAGACCCAGTACTTC
CASSLTLTGKETQYF
>TRBJ2-3|TRBV5-1|once|-
TGCGCCAGCAGCTTGCAGCGGCCACCCACAGATACGCAGTATTTT
CASSLQRPPTDTQYF
>TRBJ1-1|TRBV15|few|-
TGTGCCACCAGCAGAGTACGGATAGAGAAAGCTTTCTTT
CATSRVRIEKAFF
>TRBJ2-3|TRBV29-1|-|TRBD1
TGCAGCGCCCCCCGGACAGGGCAACTCACAGATACGCAGTATTTT
CSAPRTGQLTDTQYF
>TRBJ2-3|TRBV7-6|many|-
TGTGCCAGCAGCTATAGCGGTATCACAGATACGCAGTATTTT
CASSYSGITDTQYF
>TRBJ2-3|TRBV2|-|-
TGTGCCAGCAGCTGGGGGGTTGCGCAGTATTTT
CASSWGVAQYF
>TRBJ2-1|TRBV5-1|few|TRBD2
TGCGCCAGCAGCACTAGCGGGGTCTCCTACAATGAGCAGTTCTTC
CASSTSGVSYNEQFF
>TRBJ2-1|TRBV4-3|-|-
TGCGCCAGCAGCCAAGACCCTCTCGGGGAGCAGTTCTTC
CASSQDPLGEQFF
>TRBJ2-5|TRBV5-1|few|-
TGCGCCAGCAGCGACGCCGGCTACCGGGAGATTCAAGAGACCCAGTACTTC
CASSDAGYREIQETQYF
>TRBJ2-7|TRBV20-1|few|-
TGCAGTGCTAGAAAGTACGAGAACTACGAGCAGTACTTC
CSARKYENYEQYF